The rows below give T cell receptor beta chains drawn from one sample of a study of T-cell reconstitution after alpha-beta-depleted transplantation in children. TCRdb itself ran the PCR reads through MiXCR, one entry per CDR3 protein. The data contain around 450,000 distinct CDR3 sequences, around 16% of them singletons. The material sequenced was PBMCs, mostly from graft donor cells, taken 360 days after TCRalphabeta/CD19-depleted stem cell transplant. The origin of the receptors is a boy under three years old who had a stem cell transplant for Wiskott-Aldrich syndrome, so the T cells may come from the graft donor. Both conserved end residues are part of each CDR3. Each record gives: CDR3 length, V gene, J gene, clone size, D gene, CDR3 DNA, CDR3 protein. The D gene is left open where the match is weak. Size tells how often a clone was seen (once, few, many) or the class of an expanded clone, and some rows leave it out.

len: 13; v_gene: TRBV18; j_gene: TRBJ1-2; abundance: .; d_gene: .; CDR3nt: TGTGCCAGCTCACCACAACAGGTTTCTGGCTACACCTTC; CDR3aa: CASSPQQVSGYTF
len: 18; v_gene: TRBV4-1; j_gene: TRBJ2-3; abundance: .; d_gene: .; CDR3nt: TGCGCCAGCAGCTACTTGGACGGTCTCGGGATAAGTGGAGATACGCAGTATTTT; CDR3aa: CASSYLDGLGISGDTQYF
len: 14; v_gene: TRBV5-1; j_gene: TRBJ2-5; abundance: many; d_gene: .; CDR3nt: TGCGCCAGCAGCTTGGCTCGTCCTCAAGAGACCCAGTACTTC; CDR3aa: CASSLARPQETQYF
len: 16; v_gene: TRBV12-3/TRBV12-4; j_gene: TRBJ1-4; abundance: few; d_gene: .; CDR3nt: TGTGCCAGCAGTTTAGTCCAGGGAGGAAGGAATGAAAAACTGTTTTTT; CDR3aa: CASSLVQGGRNEKLFF
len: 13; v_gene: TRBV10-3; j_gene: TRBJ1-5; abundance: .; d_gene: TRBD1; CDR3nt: TGTGCCATCAGCGGACAGGGCGATCAGCCCCAGCATTTT; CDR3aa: CAISGQGDQPQHF
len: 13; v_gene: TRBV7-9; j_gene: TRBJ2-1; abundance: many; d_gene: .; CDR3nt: TGTGCCAGCACCCAACAGGGTTACAATGAGCAGTTCTTC; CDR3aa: CASTQQGYNEQFF
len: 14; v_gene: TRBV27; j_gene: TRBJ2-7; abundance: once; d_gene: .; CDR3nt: TGTGCCAGCAGCCCCGGGTTCTACTCCTACGAGCAGTACTTC; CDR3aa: CASSPGFYSYEQYF
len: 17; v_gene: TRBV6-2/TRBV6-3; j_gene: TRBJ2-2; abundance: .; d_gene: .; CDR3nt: TGTGCCAGCAGTTACTTTTTGACTTGGATTGACACCGGGGAGCTGTTTTTT; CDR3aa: CASSYFLTWIDTGELFF
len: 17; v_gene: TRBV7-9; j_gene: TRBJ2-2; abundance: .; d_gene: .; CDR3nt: TGTGCCAGCAGCTTAGCGACGCTACCGGCTAACACCGGGGAGCTGTTTTTT; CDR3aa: CASSLATLPANTGELFF
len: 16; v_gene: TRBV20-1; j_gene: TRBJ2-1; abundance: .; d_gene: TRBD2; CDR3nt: TGCAGTGCTAGACCCCCCCAACTAGCGGGAGACAATGAGCAGTTCTTC; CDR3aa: CSARPPQLAGDNEQFF
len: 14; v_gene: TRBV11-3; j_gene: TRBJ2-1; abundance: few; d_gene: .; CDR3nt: TGTGCCAGCAGCTTGGGGGGTAGCAACAATGAGCAGTTCTTC; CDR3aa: CASSLGGSNNEQFF
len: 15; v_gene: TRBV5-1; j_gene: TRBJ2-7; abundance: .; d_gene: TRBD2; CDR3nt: TGCGCCAGCAGCCCCTCCCTAGCGGGGGCTTACGAGCAGTACTTC; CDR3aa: CASSPSLAGAYEQYF
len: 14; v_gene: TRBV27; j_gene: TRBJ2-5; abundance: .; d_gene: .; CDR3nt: TGTGCCAGCAGTCCCATTAGAGCTCAAGAGACCCAGTACTTC; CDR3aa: CASSPIRAQETQYF
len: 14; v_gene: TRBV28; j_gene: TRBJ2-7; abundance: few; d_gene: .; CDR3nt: TGTGCCAGCAGCTTCGGTGGGGGGGCTGGGGAGCAGTACTTC; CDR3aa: CASSFGGGAGEQYF
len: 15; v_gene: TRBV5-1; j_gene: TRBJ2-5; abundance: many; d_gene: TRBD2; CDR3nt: TGCGCCAGCAGCTTCGACGGACTAGTGCAAGAGACCCAGTACTTC; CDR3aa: CASSFDGLVQETQYF
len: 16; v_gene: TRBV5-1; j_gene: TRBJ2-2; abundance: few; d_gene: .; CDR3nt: TGCGCCAGCAGCCCGGAGGTGACCTTGGGAACCGGGGAGCTGTTTTTT; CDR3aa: CASSPEVTLGTGELFF
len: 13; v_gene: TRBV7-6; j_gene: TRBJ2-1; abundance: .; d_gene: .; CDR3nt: TGTGCCAGCGGGAGGAGCTCCTACAATGAGCAGTTCTTC; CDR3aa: CASGRSSYNEQFF
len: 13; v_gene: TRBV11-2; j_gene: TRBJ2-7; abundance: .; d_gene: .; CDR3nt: TGTGCCAGCAGTACAAAAACAGGGTACGAGCAGTACTTC; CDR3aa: CASSTKTGYEQYF
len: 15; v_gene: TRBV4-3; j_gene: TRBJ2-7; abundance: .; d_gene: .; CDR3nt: TGCGCCAGCGCCCGAGAACTTTTGGGTGCCTACGAGCAGTACTTC; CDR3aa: CASARELLGAYEQYF
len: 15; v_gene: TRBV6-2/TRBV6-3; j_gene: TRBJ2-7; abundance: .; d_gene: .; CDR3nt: TGTGCCAGCAGAGAGGGACTCCTGAATTCCTACGAGCAGTACTTC; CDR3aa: CASREGLLNSYEQYF
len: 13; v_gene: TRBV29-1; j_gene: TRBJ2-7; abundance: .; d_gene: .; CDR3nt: TGCAGCGTTGGGACAGTCCTAACCTACGAGCAGTACTTC; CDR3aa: CSVGTVLTYEQYF
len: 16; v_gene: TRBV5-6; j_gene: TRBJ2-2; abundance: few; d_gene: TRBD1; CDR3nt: TGTGCCAGCATCCCCTCTCGGGACAGGAGCACCGGGGAGCTGTTTTTT; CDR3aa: CASIPSRDRSTGELFF
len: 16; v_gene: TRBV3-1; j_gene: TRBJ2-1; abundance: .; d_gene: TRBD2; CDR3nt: TGTGCCAGCAGCCAAGATAGCGGGAGCTCCTACAATGAGCAGTTCTTC; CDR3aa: CASSQDSGSSYNEQFF
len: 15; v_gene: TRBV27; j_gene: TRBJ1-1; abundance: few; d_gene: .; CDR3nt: TGTGCCAGCACCCCAGCAGGGGAGATGAACACTGAAGCTTTCTTT; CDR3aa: CASTPAGEMNTEAFF
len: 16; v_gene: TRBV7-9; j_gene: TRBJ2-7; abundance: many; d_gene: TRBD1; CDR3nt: TGTGCCAGCAGCTTCGGTACCGGGACAGGCTTCTACGAGCAGTACTTC; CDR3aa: CASSFGTGTGFYEQYF
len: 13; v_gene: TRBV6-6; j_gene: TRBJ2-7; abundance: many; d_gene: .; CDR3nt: TGTGCCAGCGGGGGGCTATCAGCCTACGAGCAGTACTTC; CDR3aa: CASGGLSAYEQYF
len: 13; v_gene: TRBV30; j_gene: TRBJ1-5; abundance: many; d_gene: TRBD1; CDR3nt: TGTGCCTGGAGTGCCAGGGGGAGTCAGCCCCAGCATTTT; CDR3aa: CAWSARGSQPQHF
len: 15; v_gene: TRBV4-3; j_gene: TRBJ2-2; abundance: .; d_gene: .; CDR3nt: TGCGCCAGCAGCCAAGAGCCCTGGAGCACCGGGGAGCTGTTTTTT; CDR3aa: CASSQEPWSTGELFF
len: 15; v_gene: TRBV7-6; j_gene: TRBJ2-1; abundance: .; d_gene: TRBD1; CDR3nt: TGTGCCAGCAGCTTAGATCAGGGGGAGTACAATGAGCAGTTCTTC; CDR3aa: CASSLDQGEYNEQFF
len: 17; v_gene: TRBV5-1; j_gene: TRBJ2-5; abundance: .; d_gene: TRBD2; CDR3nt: TGCGCCAGCAGCTTGACAGCGGGAGGGCCAGTTGGAGAGACCCAGTACTTC; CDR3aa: CASSLTAGGPVGETQYF
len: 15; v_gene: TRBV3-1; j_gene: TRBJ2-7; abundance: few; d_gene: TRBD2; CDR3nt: TGTGCCAGCAGCGGATCTAGCGGGAGGTCCTACGAGCAGTACTTC; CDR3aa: CASSGSSGRSYEQYF
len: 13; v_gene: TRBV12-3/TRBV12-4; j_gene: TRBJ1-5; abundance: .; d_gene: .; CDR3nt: TGTGCCAGCAGTTTAGGCGGCCTACAGCCCCAGCATTTT; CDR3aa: CASSLGGLQPQHF
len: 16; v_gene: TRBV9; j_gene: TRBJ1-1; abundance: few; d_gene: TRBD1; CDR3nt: TGTGCCAGCAGTCCTCAGGGGGGAGGGAAGAACACTGAAGCTTTCTTT; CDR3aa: CASSPQGGGKNTEAFF
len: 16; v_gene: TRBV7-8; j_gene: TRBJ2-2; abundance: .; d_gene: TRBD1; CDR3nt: TGTGCCAGCAGCTCTGGGACAGGGAGAGGCACCGGGGAGCTGTTTTTT; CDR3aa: CASSSGTGRGTGELFF
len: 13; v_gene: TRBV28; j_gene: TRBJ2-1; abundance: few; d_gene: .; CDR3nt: TGTGCCAGCCAGGACTGGATCTACAATGAGCAGTTCTTC; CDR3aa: CASQDWIYNEQFF
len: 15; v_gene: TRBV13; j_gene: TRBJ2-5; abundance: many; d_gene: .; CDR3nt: TGTGCCAGCAGCCCTAGAGGCCCAGGCCAAGAGACCCAGTACTTC; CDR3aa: CASSPRGPGQETQYF
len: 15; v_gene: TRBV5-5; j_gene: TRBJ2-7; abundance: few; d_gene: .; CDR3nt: TGTGCCAGCAGCTCCTCCCGGGGCCTTACCTACGAGCAGTACTTC; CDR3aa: CASSSSRGLTYEQYF
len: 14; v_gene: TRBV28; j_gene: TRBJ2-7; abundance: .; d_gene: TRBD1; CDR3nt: TGTGCCAGCAGTTTACAGGGACAGGACTACGAGCAGTACTTC; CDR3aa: CASSLQGQDYEQYF
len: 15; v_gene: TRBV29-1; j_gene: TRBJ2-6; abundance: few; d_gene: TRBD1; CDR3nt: TGCAGCGTGGCAGGGACAGCCTCTGGGGCCAACGTCCTGACTTTC; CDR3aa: CSVAGTASGANVLTF
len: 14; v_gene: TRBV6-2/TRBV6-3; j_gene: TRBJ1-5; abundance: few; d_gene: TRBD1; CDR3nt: TGTGCCAGCGACAGGGGAGTGTTATTGGAGCCCCAGCATTTT; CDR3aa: CASDRGVLLEPQHF
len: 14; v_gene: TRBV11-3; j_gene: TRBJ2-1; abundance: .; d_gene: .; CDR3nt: TGTGCCAGCAGCTTGACTCTAGGGCTACCGGAGCAGTTCTTC; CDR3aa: CASSLTLGLPEQFF
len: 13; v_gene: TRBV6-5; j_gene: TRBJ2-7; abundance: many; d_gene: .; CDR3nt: TGTGCCAGCAGTTACACAAGGTCCTACGAGCAGTACTTC; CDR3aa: CASSYTRSYEQYF
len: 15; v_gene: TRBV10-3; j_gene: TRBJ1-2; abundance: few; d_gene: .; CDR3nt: TGTGCCATCAGTGTACACACAGGGATCGGTGGCGGCTACACCTTC; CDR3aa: CAISVHTGIGGGYTF
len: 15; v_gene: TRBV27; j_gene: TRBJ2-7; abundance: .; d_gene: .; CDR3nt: TGTGCCAGCAGTTTATCGGCCATTGGGATCTACGAGCAGTACTTC; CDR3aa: CASSLSAIGIYEQYF
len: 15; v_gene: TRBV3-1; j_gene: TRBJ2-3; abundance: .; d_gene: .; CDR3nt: TGTGCCAGCAGCCAAGATCAGCGGGCCTCAGATACGCAGTATTTT; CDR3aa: CASSQDQRASDTQYF
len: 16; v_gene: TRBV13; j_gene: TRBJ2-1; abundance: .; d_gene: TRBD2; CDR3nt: TGTGCCAGCAGCTTAAGGACTAGCGGGTGGTACAATGAGCAGTTCTTC; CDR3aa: CASSLRTSGWYNEQFF
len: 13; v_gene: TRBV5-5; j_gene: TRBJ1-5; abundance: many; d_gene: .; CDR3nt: TGTGCCAGCAGCTTGGCACTCAATCAGCCCCAGCATTTT; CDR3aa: CASSLALNQPQHF
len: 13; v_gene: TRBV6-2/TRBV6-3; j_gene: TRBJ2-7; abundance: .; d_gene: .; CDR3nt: TGTGCCGGGAGTTCTTCAAGCTCCTACGAGCAGTACTTC; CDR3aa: CAGSSSSSYEQYF
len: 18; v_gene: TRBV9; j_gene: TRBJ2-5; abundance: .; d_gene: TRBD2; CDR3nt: TGTGCCAGCAGCGTAGCGGCGGTACTAGCGGGAGAAGAAGAGACCCAGTACTTC; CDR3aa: CASSVAAVLAGEEETQYF
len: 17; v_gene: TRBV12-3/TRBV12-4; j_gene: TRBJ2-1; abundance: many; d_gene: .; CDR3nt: TGTGCCAGCAGTATGAAGGGCCGGGACACTCCATACAATGAGCAGTTCTTC; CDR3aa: CASSMKGRDTPYNEQFF
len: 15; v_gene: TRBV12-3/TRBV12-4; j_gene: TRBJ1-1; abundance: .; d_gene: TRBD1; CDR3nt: TGTGCCAGCAGTCGGACAGGGTTGATTTTTACTGAAGCTTTCTTT; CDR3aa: CASSRTGLIFTEAFF
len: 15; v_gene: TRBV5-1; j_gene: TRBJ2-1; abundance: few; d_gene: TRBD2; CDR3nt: TGCGCCAGCAGCTTGACTAGCGGGATATGGAATGAGCAGTTCTTC; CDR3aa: CASSLTSGIWNEQFF
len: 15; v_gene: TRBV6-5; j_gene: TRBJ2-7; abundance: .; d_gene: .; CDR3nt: TGTGCCAGCAGTTACTCGGGGGGCATATTCTACGAGCAGTACTTC; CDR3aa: CASSYSGGIFYEQYF
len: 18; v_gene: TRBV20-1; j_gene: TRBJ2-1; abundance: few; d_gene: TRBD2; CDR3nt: TGCAGTGCTCTTGTACTAGCGGGAGTCCCTGGTCCCTACAATGAGCAGTTCTTC; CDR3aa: CSALVLAGVPGPYNEQFF
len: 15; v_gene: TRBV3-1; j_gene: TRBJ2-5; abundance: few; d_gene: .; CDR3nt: TGTGCCAGCAGCCAACCGGGACACTGGACGGAGACCCAGTACTTC; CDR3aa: CASSQPGHWTETQYF